The 29 T cell receptor beta chains presented below share a single source sample, sequenced in a study of T cells in Graves' hyperthyroidism and ophthalmopathy. TCR beta CDR3 regions were amplified from RNA. The TCR CDR3 first-round RT-PCR relied on the HTBI primer set. Each CDR3 protein is one row after TCRdb ran MiXCR on the multiplex PCR reads. There are over 250,000 distinct CDR3 sequences in the sample; about 25% occur only once, and about 30% lies in the top ten. Sequenced sample: blood. The receptors stem from a man between 35 and 55 years old with Graves' hyperthyroidism that later progressed to Graves' ophthalmopathy.

In its sample, this clonotype was seen a few times. The V and J genes are TRBV29-1 and TRBJ2-7; either TRBD1 or TRBD2 may fit D (5 bases each). Germline values: CDR1 SQVTM, CDR2 ANQGSEA. Trimming took 6 bases from V and 2 from J, leaving 20 bases between them. The CDR3 contains 15 residues. Here the CDR3 reads CSVNSPGRSPYEQYF. DNA of the CDR3: TGCAGCGTGAACTCCCCGGGACGGTCCCCCTACGAGCAGTACTTC.

This clonotype occurred many times. The CDR3 region is CASSFRQAFYGYTF. The CDR3 DNA reads TGTGCCAGCAGCTTCCGACAGGCCTTCTATGGCTACACCTTC. The chain carries TRBV7-9 and TRBJ1-2, with D possibly being TRBD1 (6 bases). The germline V and J ends were trimmed by 3 bases and 4 bases, with 12 bases remaining between them. This CDR3 region has 14 residues. The V gene's germline CDR1 is SEHNR and CDR2 FQNEAQ (reference sequence).

This clonotype was observed many times. This rearrangement joins TRBV7-6 to TRBJ1-5, with TRBD1 identical over 7 bases. CDR3 length equals 15 residues. With V trimmed by 5 bases and J by 5 bases, 9 bases remained unmatched. Germline CDR1 reads SGHVS; CDR2 reads FNYEAQ. The CDR3 reads CASSAGTALDQPQHF. CDR3 DNA: TGTGCCAGCAGCGCCGGGACAGCCTTAGATCAGCCCCAGCATTTT.

This clonotype was picked up many times. This chain links TRBV4-1 with TRBJ2-7; 7 nucleotides agree with TRBD1. The V gene's germline CDR1 is MGHRA and CDR2 YSYEKL. This CDR3 is built from 16 residues. Trimming removed 1 base from V and 4 bases from J; junction bases left unmatched: 10. This CDR3 reads CASSQGTGGIRYEQYF. CDR3 in DNA: TGCGCCAGCAGCCAAGGGACAGGTGGGATTCGGTACGAGCAGTACTTC.

This clonotype was detected ten times or more. The chain combines TRBV5-1 with TRBJ1-3; the D gene is possibly TRBD1 (5 bases). Germline V gene lookup returns CDR1 SGHRS and CDR2 YFSETQ. V gave up 0 bases and J gave up 3 bases, with 7 bases separating them. This CDR3 region has 14 residues. The CDR3 sequence: CASSLAGYGNTIYF. In nucleotides, the CDR3 is TGCGCCAGCAGCTTGGCAGGGTATGGAAACACCATATATTTT.

This chain links TRBV13 with TRBJ2-2; 13 bases line up with TRBD2. CDR1 and CDR2 from the germline V gene are PRHDT and FYEKMQ (reference sequence). V was pared by 3 bases and J by 3 bases, with 1 base of the junction left unmatched. There are 16 residues in the CDR3. CDR3 protein: CASSLGLAGHTGELFF. The CDR3 DNA is TGTGCCAGCAGCTTGGGACTAGCGGGGCACACCGGGGAGCTGTTTTTT.

Many counts were recorded for this clonotype. The rearrangement joins TRBV7-9 to TRBJ2-2; TRBD1 matches at 7 bases. J gave up 1 base and V 3 bases, and 2 bases lay outside the gene matches. The CDR3 spans 15 residues. Per the germline V gene, CDR1 is SEHNR and CDR2 is FQNEAQ (reference sequence). The CDR3 nucleotides are TGTGCCAGCAGCTTCAGACAGGGGAACACCGGGGAGCTGTTTTTT. Translated: CASSFRQGNTGELFF. Filled out from reference TRBV7-9 and TRBJ2-2, the complete variable domain reads DTGVSQNPRHKITKRGQNVTFRCDPISEHNRLYWYRQTLGQGPEFLTYFQNEAQLEKSRLLSDRFSAERPKGSFSTLEIQRTEQGDSAMYLCASSFRQGNTGELFFGEGSRLTVL.

This clonotype was counted ten times or more. This chain joins TRBV7-2 and TRBJ2-7, with 10 bases fitting TRBD1. CDR3 length equals 17 residues. Germline values: CDR1 SGHTA, CDR2 FQGNSA. With 4 bases clipped from V and 0 bases from J, the junction kept 9 bases outside the gene matches. The chain's CDR3 is CASSSRDRGLFSYEQYF. DNA of the CDR3: TGTGCCAGCAGCTCCAGGGACAGGGGCCTTTTCTCCTACGAGCAGTACTTC.

This clonotype was counted ten times or more. V usage is TRBV5-5 and J usage is TRBJ2-2, with D perhaps TRBD2 (7 bases). Per the germline V gene, CDR1 is SGHKS and CDR2 is YYEKEE (reference sequence). The CDR3 length is 15 residues. The germline V and J ends were trimmed by 4 bases and 1 base, with 11 bases remaining between them. The DNA of the CDR3 is TGTGCCAGCAGCCCAGCGGGACAGAACACCGGGGAGCTGTTTTTT. Amino acid sequence: CASSPAGQNTGELFF.

The gene calls are TRBV3-1 and TRBJ1-5, with a weak D call TRBD1 (5 bases). This CDR3 has 14 residues. CDR1 and CDR2 (germline): LGHDT, YNNKEL (reference sequence). V dropped 1 base and J dropped 6 bases, with 10 bases sitting between them. Written as DNA, the CDR3 is TGTGCCAGCAGCCAAGGCAGGGCCGGTCAGCCCCAGCATTTT. Encoded protein: CASSQGRAGQPQHF.

The V and J genes are TRBV12-3 or TRBV12-4 and TRBJ1-2; D remains unclear. The CDR3 contains 13 residues. V lost 5 bases and J 8 bases, leaving 15 bases between the germline ends. In DNA, the CDR3 is TGTGCCAGCAGTCCGGACCTTATATTGGGCTACACCTTC. Protein sequence: CASSPDLILGYTF.

At least ten counts were recorded for this clonotype. The chain joins TRBV9 to TRBJ1-5; D ambiguous. Germline V gene data show CDR1 as SGDLS and CDR2 as YYNGEE. The CDR3 spans 12 residues. V dropped 6 bases and J dropped 3 bases, with 7 bases sitting between them. Here the CDR3 reads CASTISNQPQHF. The DNA of the CDR3 is TGTGCCAGCACCATTTCCAATCAGCCCCAGCATTTT.

This clonotype was counted ten times or more. One end of the junction varies from germline; a read error may be responsible. The chain is built from TRBV2 and TRBJ1-1; a weak D match, TRBD1 (5 bases). CDR1 and CDR2 from the germline V gene are SNHLY and FYNNEI. This CDR3 region has 14 residues. The CDR3: CASTSEPGTREVFF. DNA of the CDR3: TGTGCCAGCACCAGTGAACCCGGGACTCGGGAAGTTTTCTTT.

The J gene is TRBJ2-7, the V gene TRBV30; 10 bases are shared with TRBD2. The CDR3 has 15 amino acids. The germline gives CDR1 GTSNPN, CDR2 SVGIG (reference sequence). J lost 2 bases, V lost 3 bases, and 7 bases had no gene match. CDR3 sequence: CAWSDHLAGAYEQYF. The CDR3 DNA is TGTGCCTGGAGCGACCATCTAGCGGGAGCCTACGAGCAGTACTTC. Full variable domain (outside the CDR3, taken from reference TRBV30 and TRBJ2-7): SQTIHQWPATLVQPVGSPLSLECTVEGTSNPNLYWYRQAAGRGLQLLFYSVGIGQISSEVPQNLSASRPQDRQFILSSKKLLLSDSGFYLCAWSDHLAGAYEQYFGPGTRLTVT.

Ten or more counts support this clonotype. J is TRBJ1-5 and V is TRBV12-3 or TRBV12-4; tentatively, D is TRBD1 (5 bases). V shed 6 bases and J shed 4 bases, with 10 bases lying between them. This CDR3 is built from 13 residues. The CDR3 bases are TGTGCCAGCAGGCCGGGGGGGAATCAGCCCCAGCATTTT. Translation: CASRPGGNQPQHF.

CDR3 loop: CASSLVGLNTGELFF. DNA of the CDR3: TGTGCCAGCAGCTTAGTTGGACTCAACACCGGGGAGCTGTTTTTT. The chain is built from TRBV7-2 and TRBJ2-2; possibly TRBD2 for D (5 bases). Trimming removed 1 base at V and 2 bases at J, with 8 bases between. Germline assignment: CDR1 SGHTA and CDR2 FQGNSA. The CDR3 runs 15 residues. The full variable domain, with the rest looked up from reference TRBV7-2 and TRBJ2-2, is GAGVSQSPSNKVTEKGKDVELRCDPISGHTALYWYRQSLGQGLEFLIYFQGNSAPDKSGLPSDRFSAERTGGSVSTLTIQRTQQEDSAVYLCASSLVGLNTGELFFGEGSRLTVL.

The table lists this clonotype with a few counts. The rearrangement uses TRBV4-3 and TRBJ1-1; unclear D gene. Trimming stripped 1 base from V and 1 base from J, with 10 bases between. There are 15 residues in the CDR3. Germline V CDR1 and CDR2: LGHNA, YSLEER. For the CDR3, the DNA is TGCGCCAGCAGCCAAGGGGGTCTTCGGAACACTGAAGCTTTCTTT. It codes for CASSQGGLRNTEAFF.

The chain couples TRBV12-3 or TRBV12-4 to TRBJ2-7; D remains ambiguous. The ends were cut back, 7 bases at V and 0 bases at J, with 10 bases in the middle. This CDR3 has 13 amino acids. CDR3 coding DNA: TGTGCCAGCACCCGGGTGGGCTCCTACGAGCAGTACTTC. Protein: CASTRVGSYEQYF.

The chain joins TRBV12-3 or TRBV12-4 to TRBJ2-7; the D gene is possibly TRBD1 (5 bases). Deletions cut 5 bases from V and 8 bases from J, with 16 bases between. The CDR3 consists of 13 residues. The CDR3 bases are TGTGCCAGCAGTGCTCCGACAGCCCGGAAGCAGTACTTC. This encodes CASSAPTARKQYF.

V is TRBV2 and J is TRBJ2-7; D may be TRBD2 (6 bases). This CDR3 is built from 13 residues. The germline V gene has CDR1 SNHLY and CDR2 FYNNEI. With 6 bases removed from V and 5 bases from J, the gap between germline ends came to 14 bases. The CDR3 DNA follows: TGTGCCAGCAGCTTATCGACGGGAGACGAGCAGTACTTC. Protein product: CASSLSTGDEQYF.

This clonotype was seen at least ten times. At one end, the junction sequence differs from germline, possibly due to a read error. The chain carries TRBV5-1 and TRBJ1-1; D call uncertain. From germline, CDR1 is SGHRS and CDR2 YFSETQ. The CDR3 consists of 12 residues. As DNA, the CDR3 is TGTGCCAGCAGCTTCGGTGACACTGAAGCTTTCTTT. Translating gives CASSFGDTEAFF.

This clonotype showed up many times. J is TRBJ2-2 and V is TRBV2; the match to TRBD2 covers 12 bases. The CDR3 loop spans 13 amino acids. Germline V gene sequence: CDR1 SNHLY, CDR2 FYNNEI. The ends lost 9 bases at V and 5 bases at J; junction bases unmatched: 1. CDR3 sequence (DNA): TGTGCCAGTGGGACTAGCGGGACCGGGGAGCTGTTTTTT. Translating it yields CASGTSGTGELFF.

The table lists this clonotype with many counts. The CDR3 DNA follows: TGCGCCAGCAGCGTTTACCAGCAGGTTAATCGGAACGAGCAGTACTTC. Protein: CASSVYQQVNRNEQYF. The genes are TRBV5-1 and TRBJ2-7; D remains unclear. The CDR3 runs to 16 residues. Trimming removed 4 bases from V and 5 bases from J, with 22 bases in between. Germline V gene sequence: CDR1 SGHRS, CDR2 YFSETQ. The full variable domain, its missing parts supplied by reference TRBV5-1 and TRBJ2-7, is KAGVTQTPRYLIKTRGQQVTLSCSPISGHRSVSWYQQTPGQGLQFLFEYFSETQRNKGNFPGRFSGRQFSNSRSEMNVSTLELGDSALYLCASSVYQQVNRNEQYFGPGTRLTVT.

The chain couples TRBV6-2 or TRBV6-3 to TRBJ2-7; no reliable D call. This CDR3 is 14 amino acids long. The V gene lost 2 bases and the J gene lost 9 bases, with 17 bases spanning the gap. The germline CDR1 and CDR2 sequences are MNHEY and SVGEGT. CDR3 in amino acids: CASSYHAVALGQYF. As DNA, the CDR3 is TGTGCCAGCAGTTACCACGCCGTTGCGCTGGGGCAGTACTTC.

The sample holds many counts of this clonotype. The V gene is TRBV2, the J gene TRBJ1-5; D ambiguous. The CDR3 is made up of 14 amino acids. Germline V gene sequence: CDR1 SNHLY, CDR2 FYNNEI. Trimming pared 4 bases from V and 1 base from J, leaving 8 bases between. The CDR3 nucleotides are TGTGCCAGCAGTGTAACGGAGAGCAATCAGCCCCAGCATTTT. Encoded protein: CASSVTESNQPQHF.

This clonotype was recorded many times. The chain couples TRBV20-1 to TRBJ1-2, with TRBD1 as a possible D gene (6 bases). From germline, CDR1 is DFQATT and CDR2 SNEGSKA (reference sequence). The CDR3 extends over 14 amino acids. Trimming took off 6 bases at V and 4 bases at J, with 18 bases between the two ends. The CDR3 DNA reads as TGCAGTGCCAAACAGGGTCAGGTGGTCTATGGCTACACCTTC. Encoded protein: CSAKQGQVVYGYTF.

This clonotype was counted many times. The V call is TRBV5-4, the J call TRBJ2-3; 7 positions agree with TRBD2. Germline trimming cut 2 bases from V and 2 bases from J; bases unmatched to any gene: 5. Germline V gene data show CDR1 as SGHNT and CDR2 as YYREEE (reference sequence). The CDR3 is 15 amino acids. The CDR3 nucleotides are TGTGCCAGCAGCTTCGGCCTAGCGGCCACAGATACGCAGTATTTT. Its protein product is CASSFGLAATDTQYF.

Only a few counts were recorded for this clonotype. The chain links TRBV6-1 to TRBJ1-3, with D unresolved. The V end was cut by 3 bases, the J end by 2 bases, with 8 bases between. CDR1 is MNHNS, CDR2 SASEGT, per germline. The CDR3 runs 14 residues. CDR3 nucleotide sequence: TGTGCCAGCAGTGAGGACCCCGCTGGAAACACCATATATTTT. This gives the protein CASSEDPAGNTIYF.

This clonotype was detected ten times or more. The chain has TRBV24-1 and TRBJ2-4; D may be TRBD2 (6 bases). Trimming took off 0 bases at V and 6 bases at J, with 8 bases between the two ends. The germline V gene has CDR1 KGHDR and CDR2 SFDVKD. This CDR3 has 14 amino acids. The CDR3 region is CATSDLEEGNIQYF. CDR3 DNA sequence: TGTGCCACCAGTGATTTGGAGGAGGGAAACATTCAGTACTTC.